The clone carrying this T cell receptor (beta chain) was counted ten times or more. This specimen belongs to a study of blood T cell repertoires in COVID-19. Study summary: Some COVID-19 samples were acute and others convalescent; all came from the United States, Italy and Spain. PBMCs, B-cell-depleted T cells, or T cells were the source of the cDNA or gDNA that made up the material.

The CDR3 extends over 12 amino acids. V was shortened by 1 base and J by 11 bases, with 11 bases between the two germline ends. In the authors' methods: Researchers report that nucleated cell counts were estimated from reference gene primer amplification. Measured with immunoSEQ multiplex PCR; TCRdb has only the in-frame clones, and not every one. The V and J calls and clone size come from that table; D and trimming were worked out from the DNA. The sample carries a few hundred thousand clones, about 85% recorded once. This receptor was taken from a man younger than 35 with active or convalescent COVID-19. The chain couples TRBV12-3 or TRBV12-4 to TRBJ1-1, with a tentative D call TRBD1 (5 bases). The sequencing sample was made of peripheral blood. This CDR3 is CASSLGGGTAFF. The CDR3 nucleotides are TGTGCCAGCAGTTTAGGGGGAGGGACGGCTTTCTTT.